Below, 14 T cell receptor beta chains from the same sample are listed, as sequenced in a study of identical twins. TCRdb reprocessed the 5' RACE reads with MiXCR, giving one entry per CDR3 protein. The sample includes 500,000 to 600,000 distinct CDR3 sequences, less than 25% of them seen just once. This sample was also put to use in a study of T cells expressing NK-cell markers.

Input material: CD4+ T cells sorted from blood. The origin of the receptors is a woman between 18 and 29 years old in good health.

The chain employs TRBV2 and TRBJ2-5; 8 bases fit TRBD2. The CDR3 is 12 amino acids. The V gene end was trimmed by 4 bases and the J gene end by 14 bases; junction bases not matched to a gene: 9. CDR1 and CDR2 (germline): SNHLY, FYNNEI. CDR3 sequence (DNA): TGTGCCAGCAGTGTCGATTCTAGCGGGCCTTACTTC. It is translated as CASSVDSSGPYF.

The gene calls are TRBV6-2 or TRBV6-3 and TRBJ2-3; D is possibly TRBD2 (6 bases). V lost 8 bases and J lost 7, with 22 bases in between. This CDR3 spans 15 amino acids. Germline loops: CDR1 MNHEY, CDR2 SVGEGT. The CDR3 DNA sequence: TGTGCCAGCTCGGGGCGGGGCCAGGAGGTGAATACGCAGTATTTT. Protein: CASSGRGQEVNTQYF.

The table lists this clonotype with a few counts. The chain carries TRBV12-3 or TRBV12-4 and TRBJ2-2, with D uncertain. V was shortened by 3 bases and J by 9 bases, with 8 bases between the two germline ends. The CDR3 has 12 residues. This CDR3 reads CASSFVVRELFF. DNA for the CDR3: TGTGCCAGCAGTTTCGTAGTGAGGGAGCTGTTTTTT.

The chain links TRBV6-5 to TRBJ2-7; a weak D match, TRBD2 (5 bases). The CDR3 length is 15 residues. Between the trimmed V and J ends, which lost 0 bases and 5 bases, there was a span of 14 bases. The germline V gene encodes CDR1 MNHEY and CDR2 SVGAGI. In nucleotides, the CDR3 is TGTGCCAGCAGTTACTCCGGGGTGGGAGATCACGAGCAGTACTTC. Protein product: CASSYSGVGDHEQYF.

V usage is TRBV10-3 and J usage is TRBJ1-2; TRBD1 matches 12 bases. Per germline, CDR1 ENHRY and CDR2 SYGVKD. The CDR3 is made up of 15 amino acids. The V and J ends lost 0 bases and 6 bases, in that order; junction bases with no gene match: 2. The DNA for the CDR3 is TGTGCCATCAGTGAGTCCCGGGACAGGGGGCATGGCTACACCTTC. Its translation: CAISESRDRGHGYTF.

The gene calls are TRBV11-2 and TRBJ2-1, with TRBD2 matching over 14 bases. The CDR3 sequence is 18 residues long. J lost 0 bases, V lost 3 bases, and 4 bases had no gene match. CDR1 is SGHAT and CDR2 is FQNNGV in the germline V gene. The DNA of the CDR3 is TGTGCCAGCAGCTTCACCGGGACTAGCGGGAGCTCCTACAATGAGCAGTTCTTC. Its protein product is CASSFTGTSGSSYNEQFF.

CDR3 DNA: TGTGCCAGCAGTTTGACCGGGACAGGAAGGAAGACCCAGTACTTC. As protein: CASSLTGTGRKTQYF. The V call is TRBV7-9, the J call TRBJ2-5; 8 nucleotides line up with TRBD1. V dropped 6 bases and J dropped 6; count of bases not matched to a gene: 12. The CDR3 has 15 amino acids. Germline V gives CDR1 SEHNR, CDR2 FQNEAQ (reference sequence).

In this sample, this clonotype turned up many times. This chain joins TRBV29-1 and TRBJ2-2, with 10 bases matching TRBD1. There are 13 residues in the CDR3. The V gene end was trimmed by 7 bases and the J gene end by 6 bases; junction bases not matched to a gene: 5. Germline CDR1 reads SQVTM; CDR2 reads ANQGSEA. The CDR3 spells CSAGTGVPGELFF. The CDR3 bases are TGCAGCGCTGGGACAGGGGTACCCGGGGAGCTGTTTTTT.

V and J are TRBV19 and TRBJ2-3; D tentatively reads TRBD1 or TRBD2 (6 bases each). From germline, CDR1 is LNHDA and CDR2 SQIVND (reference sequence). The CDR3 contains 15 residues. The germline V and J ends were trimmed by 4 bases and 3 bases, with 14 bases remaining between them. The DNA for the CDR3 is TGTGCCAGTAGTAGGTCCGGGGGCAGGACAGATACGCAGTATTTT. This sequence encodes CASSRSGGRTDTQYF.

J is TRBJ2-3 and V is TRBV6-5, with 11 nucleotides matching TRBD2. CDR3 length: 17 amino acids. Germline CDR1 is MNHEY and CDR2 is SVGAGI. The trim removed 3 bases at V and 4 bases at J, leaving 9 bases unmatched. In nucleotides, the CDR3 is TGTGCCAGCAGTTATTCCTATAGCGGGGGGGCGGCAGATACGCAGTATTTT. Translated, it gives CASSYSYSGGAADTQYF.

In its sample, this clonotype was seen a few times. This chain connects TRBV5-1 to TRBJ2-1; D is unresolved. CDR3 length: 15 residues. Per the germline V gene, CDR1 is SGHRS and CDR2 is YFSETQ. V gave up 4 bases and J gave up 8 bases, with 19 bases separating them. This CDR3 is CASSPTSGPGDEQFF. The CDR3 nucleotides are TGCGCCAGCAGCCCGACGTCGGGTCCCGGCGATGAGCAGTTCTTC.

This clonotype showed up many times. The chain recombines TRBV12-3 or TRBV12-4 with TRBJ1-2; D not certain. The V and J ends lost 5 bases and 7 bases respectively, with 5 bases between them. This CDR3 is 10 amino acids long. As DNA, the CDR3 is TGTGCCAGCAGTGGATCTGGCTACACCTTC. It yields the protein CASSGSGYTF.

CDR3 loop: CASSSTRRGGRYEQYF. The CDR3 DNA reads as TGTGCCAGCAGTTCCACCCGTCGGGGAGGTCGGTACGAGCAGTACTTC. The V and J genes are TRBV11-2 and TRBJ2-7, with D perhaps matching TRBD2 (6 bases). V was trimmed by 6 bases and J by 4 bases, leaving 22 bases between them. The V gene's germline CDR1 is SGHAT and CDR2 FQNNGV. The CDR3 runs 16 residues.

The chain combines TRBV10-3 with TRBJ1-1, with 8 bases fitting TRBD1. V was pared by 6 bases and J by 5 bases, with 2 bases of the junction left unmatched. Germline CDR1 ENHRY, CDR2 SYGVKD. This CDR3 has 12 amino acids. Here the CDR3 reads CAISTGGTEAFF. The CDR3 DNA reads TGTGCCATCAGCACAGGGGGGACTGAAGCTTTCTTT.